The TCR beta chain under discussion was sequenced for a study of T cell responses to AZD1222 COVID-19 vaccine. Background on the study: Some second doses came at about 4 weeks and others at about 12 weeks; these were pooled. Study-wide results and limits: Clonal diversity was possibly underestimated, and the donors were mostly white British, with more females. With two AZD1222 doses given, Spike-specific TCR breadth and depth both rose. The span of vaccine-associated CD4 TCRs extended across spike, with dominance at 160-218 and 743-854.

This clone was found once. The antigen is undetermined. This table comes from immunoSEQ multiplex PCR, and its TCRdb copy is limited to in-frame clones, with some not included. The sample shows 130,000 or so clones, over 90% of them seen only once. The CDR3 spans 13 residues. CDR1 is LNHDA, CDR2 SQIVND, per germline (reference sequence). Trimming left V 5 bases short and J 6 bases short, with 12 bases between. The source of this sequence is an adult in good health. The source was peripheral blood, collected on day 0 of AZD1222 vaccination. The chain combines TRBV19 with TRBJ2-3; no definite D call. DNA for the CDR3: TGTGCCAGTAGTGCAGGTACGTCGGATACGCAGTATTTT. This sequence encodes CASSAGTSDTQYF.